The present TCR beta chain was sequenced within a study of human CD8 memory T cell subsets. The CDR3 runs 16 residues. CDR1 and CDR2 (germline): LGHNA, YSLEER. By negative magnetic separation, total CD8+ T cells were enriched. Total RNA was taken from over 140,000 sorted CD8+ T cells, in duplicate, per subset. Libraries for TCR beta were constructed using UMI-labeled 5' RACE. From its re-call of the 5' RACE reads, TCRdb lists each CDR3 protein once, without DNA. The table for this sample gives approximately 9,400 distinct CDR3 sequences. The rearrangement links TRBV4-3 to TRBJ1-1. Sequenced: CD8+ T cells from PBMCs. The receptor comes from a human donor in good health. Here the CDR3 reads CASSQDLSFVGTEAFF.